The 10 T cell receptor beta chains below were found in one sample sequenced in a study of T cell repertoires and HLA-DP antigens. Repertoires were generated with immunoSEQ multiplex PCR, while TCRdb's copy carries only in-frame clones and drops some. The top ten hold 1.5% to 2% of the sample, which has tens of thousands of clones, 80% seen once. Their target antigens are unknown. Material: CD4+ T cells from PBMCs. The receptors were gathered from a man aged 55 to 70 in good health and CMV-seronegative.

In its sample, this clone was seen once. The chain couples TRBV10-3 to TRBJ1-6; D possibly corresponds to TRBD1 (5 bases). The CDR3 is 15 amino acids. V gave up 7 bases and J gave up 7 bases, with 17 bases separating them. Per germline, CDR1 ENHRY and CDR2 SYGVKD. CDR3 sequence: CAITKGLEPNSPLHF. The DNA of the CDR3 is TGTGCCATCACCAAGGGGCTAGAACCCAATTCACCCCTCCACTTT.

The chain joins TRBV19 to TRBJ2-5, with D maybe TRBD1 (6 bases). The germline V and J ends were trimmed by 4 bases and 2 bases, with 14 bases remaining between them. CDR3 length equals 15 residues. The germline gives CDR1 LNHDA, CDR2 SQIVND (reference sequence). CDR3 residues: CASSTLRQAQETQYF. The CDR3 DNA sequence: TGTGCCAGTAGTACCTTAAGACAGGCTCAAGAGACCCAGTACTTC. Supplemented by reference TRBV19 and TRBJ2-5, the full variable domain reads DGGITQSPKYLFRKEGQNVTLSCEQNLNHDAMYWYRQDPGQGLRLIYYSQIVNDFQKGDIAEGYSVSREKKESFPLTVTSAQKNPTAFYLCASSTLRQAQETQYFGPGTRLLVL.

The table lists this clone with a count of one. The chain has TRBV25-1 and TRBJ2-7; D gene uncertain. Germline V CDR1 and CDR2: MGHDK, SYGVNS. Trimming removed 4 bases at V and 3 bases at J, with 7 bases between. This CDR3 is built from 12 residues. The CDR3 loop is CASSAHGYEQYV. The CDR3 nucleotides are TGTGCCAGCAGTGCGCATGGCTACGAGCAGTACGTC.

This chain links TRBV7-7 with TRBJ2-1; no clear D gene. CDR3 length equals 13 residues. Germline assignment: CDR1 SSHAT and CDR2 FNYEAQ (reference sequence). V was trimmed by 6 bases and J by 8 bases, leaving 14 bases between them. In DNA form, the CDR3 reads TGTGCCAGCAGTTTTGGGGTCGGAGATGAGCAGTTCTTC. It yields the protein CASSFGVGDEQFF.

The chain is built from TRBV2 and TRBJ2-7, with a possible D match to TRBD2 (6 bases). Trimming cost V 0 bases and J 1 base, with 13 bases left between them. CDR3 length equals 16 residues. Looked up from germline, CDR1 is SNHLY and CDR2 is FYNNEI. CDR3: CASSEAVGLISYEQYF. The DNA of the CDR3 is TGTGCCAGCAGTGAAGCGGTGGGACTGATATCCTACGAGCAGTACTTC.

The V and J genes are TRBV27 and TRBJ1-2; 7 bases align to TRBD1. The CDR3 totals 14 residues. Germline assignment: CDR1 MNHEY and CDR2 SMNVEV (reference sequence). Germline trimming cut 8 bases from V and 2 bases from J; bases unmatched to any gene: 8. CDR3 DNA: TGTGCCAGCCGGGGGGCAGGGGGGAACTATGGCTACACCTTC. Translation gives CASRGAGGNYGYTF.

The chain carries TRBV7-9 and TRBJ1-6; no clear D gene. This CDR3 is built from 15 residues. Per germline, CDR1 SEHNR and CDR2 FQNEAQ (reference sequence). Deletions cut 1 base from V and 7 bases from J, with 11 bases between. The CDR3 spells CASSLGGLTNSPLHF. In nucleotides, the CDR3 is TGTGCCAGCAGCTTAGGCGGCCTTACAAATTCACCCCTCCACTTT.

The chain is built from TRBV20-1 and TRBJ2-5; no firm D call. This CDR3 contains 11 residues. Germline CDR1 and CDR2: DFQATT and SNEGSKA (reference sequence). With 3 bases removed from V and 5 bases from J, the gap between germline ends came to 7 bases. CDR3 in DNA: TGCAGTGCTAGGATGGGGGAGACCCAGTACTTC. Amino acid sequence: CSARMGETQYF.

The rearrangement joins TRBV10-3 to TRBJ2-3; no firm D call. The V end was cut by 3 bases, the J end by 0 bases, with 10 bases between. In germline, CDR1 is ENHRY, CDR2 SYGVKD. The CDR3 contains 15 residues. The chain's CDR3 is CAISDGRTSTDTQYF. Written as DNA, the CDR3 is TGTGCCATCAGTGACGGACGAACTAGCACAGATACGCAGTATTTT.

The chain joins TRBV7-2 to TRBJ1-3; TRBD1 aligns across 8 bases. There are 15 residues in the CDR3. Germline V gene sequence: CDR1 SGHTA, CDR2 FQGNSA. Germline trimming cut 5 bases from V and 3 bases from J; bases unmatched to any gene: 6. CDR3 DNA: TGTGCCAGCAGCCCTTACAGGGGGAGTGGAAACACCATATATTTT. Translation: CASSPYRGSGNTIYF. Drawing the rest from reference TRBV7-2 and TRBJ1-3, the complete variable domain is GAGVSQSPSNKVTEKGKDVELRCDPISGHTALYWYRQSLGQGLEFLIYFQGNSAPDKSGLPSDRFSAERTGGSVSTLTIQRTQQEDSAVYLCASSPYRGSGNTIYFGEGSWLTVV.